The subject of this entry is one TCR beta chain. The target of this receptor is not known. Base quality data are lacking; no much larger clone is found one base away. The sample's time point label, decoded: baseline before oral tofacitinib. Peripheral blood and lesional scalp punch biopsies were obtained from patients with alopecia areata. PBMCs were isolated by density centrifugation and stained for CD3, CD4 and CD8, and CD4+ and CD8+ T cells were sorted on a FACSAria. The method was the immunoSEQ multiplex PCR assay. To provide template for TCR sequencing, every sample had RNA extracted and reverse transcribed into cDNA. First-strand cDNA was synthesized with SuperScript III using a 2:1 mix of oligo-dT and random hexamers. Amplification bias was assessed with a synthetic immune receptor repertoire, and residual bias was removed computationally. In the source study's methods: Raw reads were preprocessed to remove errors, and CDR3 was defined according to IMGT conventions as the region from the conserved cysteine to phenylalanine. To get clonality, Shannon entropy was normalized by log2 of the number of productive unique TCRs and the result was subtracted from 1. Whether scalp clones were CD4 or CD8 was inferred by matching scalp TCRbeta sequences against CD4 and CD8 repertoires sorted from blood. Held by TCRdb, this immuneACCESS table contains in-frame sequences only and omits some clones. Under half of the omission traces to an unresolved V gene where checked; the cause of the rest is unknown. Clone size and V and J calls were adopted from that table, with D and trimming inferred from the DNA. The sample table records 65,000 to 70,000 clones; 60% of these occur just once. The ten most abundant clones make up under 20% of the sample.

The entry originates in a study of CD8+ T cells in alopecia areata (dated by TCRdb to between 2017 and 2018). Looking at the study overall: Treated patients were enrolled in an open-label pilot trial of oral tofacitinib, 5 to 10 mg twice daily, for moderate-to-severe alopecia areata. Tofacitinib was administered for 6 to 18 months, and 6 months of follow-up off drug were then conducted to assess delayed response and recurrence. To study T cell clonal expansion in alopecia areata, the researchers applied high-throughput TCRbeta sequencing to both the C3H/HeJ mouse model and human patients. On the human side, TCRbeta sequencing was run on scalp tissue and on sorted CD4+ and CD8+ peripheral blood T cells from healthy controls and from alopecia areata patients with either patchy or totalis/universalis disease. Biopsies were taken from tofacitinib-treated patients at baseline and again at 4 and 24 weeks into treatment, and several of those patients also had a later scalp biopsy. Scalp clonality was compared among normal scalp (n=4), patchy alopecia areata scalp (n=8), and alopecia totalis/universalis scalp (n=8). The RNA source kit depended on sample type: the PAXgene miRNA kit for fixed scalp, the miRNeasy kit for PBMCs, and the RNeasy kit for mouse skin. Amplification of TCRbeta CDR3 regions was done by immunoSEQ multiplex PCR using 35 Vbeta forward primers and 13 Jbeta reverse primers. Results the study describes overall, beyond this receptor: Shared TCR sequences between patients were less evident than in mice, which may be partly attributable to HLA diversity in the patient population. Higher clonality and more expanded CD8+ clones were observed in lesional scalp than in normal scalp, particularly in alopecia totalis/universalis, a finding suggestive of antigenic drive. Resident alphabeta T cells in normal human skin are also sequenced, complicating scalp TCR repertoire analysis, unlike mouse skin dominated by gammadelta T cells.

V was cut back by 3 bases and J by 1 base, leaving a gap of 10 bases between them. The germline V gene specifies SQVTM as CDR1 and ANQGSEA as CDR2. From cysteine to phenylalanine, the CDR3 is 13 amino acids long. Only CDR3 DNA is held: 39 bases, read in frame from base 1. Here the chain combines TRBV29-1 and TRBJ2-7, and TRBD1 may be the D gene, going by 6 matching bases. This receptor was identified in a human donor with alopecia areata. The input for sequencing was CD8+ T cells sorted from blood, taken at week 0. The CDR3 protein is CSVDTGRSYEQYF. The nucleotide sequence reads as follows: TGCAGCGTTGATACAGGGCGGTCCTACGAGCAGTACTTC.